This entry is about one T cell receptor beta chain. Its antigen remains unknown. Samples were taken several times over chemoradiotherapy. Clones were sequenced by immunoSEQ multiplex PCR, and TCRdb holds only the in-frame ones, with some missing. The table has more than 9,500 clones, roughly 80% seen once. The data derive from a study of chemoradiotherapy in HPV16-positive cancers. About the research overall: Two HPV16-positive patients' cells yielded candidate HPV-specific clones and common motifs. Notes on the study in general: Non-HPV-specific T cells did not expand in tumors during treatment, whereas candidate HPV-specific clones and E7-related motifs did. Functional assays defining HPV-specific T cells used only a couple of HPV16-positive patients.

This CDR3 comprises 16 residues. With 7 bases clipped from V and 1 base from J, the junction kept 9 bases outside the gene matches. Per germline, CDR1 SGHAT and CDR2 FQNNGV. The sample was acquired from a patient who underwent chemoradiotherapy. The origin of this receptor is a human donor with HPV-associated anogenital cancer. The rearrangement uses TRBV11-2 and TRBJ2-1; 8 bases are a match to TRBD2. The CDR3 region has the DNA TGTGCCAGCAACTGGCTCCGGGGGGGTTCCTACAATGAGCAGTTCTTC. Encoded protein: CASNWLRGGSYNEQFF.